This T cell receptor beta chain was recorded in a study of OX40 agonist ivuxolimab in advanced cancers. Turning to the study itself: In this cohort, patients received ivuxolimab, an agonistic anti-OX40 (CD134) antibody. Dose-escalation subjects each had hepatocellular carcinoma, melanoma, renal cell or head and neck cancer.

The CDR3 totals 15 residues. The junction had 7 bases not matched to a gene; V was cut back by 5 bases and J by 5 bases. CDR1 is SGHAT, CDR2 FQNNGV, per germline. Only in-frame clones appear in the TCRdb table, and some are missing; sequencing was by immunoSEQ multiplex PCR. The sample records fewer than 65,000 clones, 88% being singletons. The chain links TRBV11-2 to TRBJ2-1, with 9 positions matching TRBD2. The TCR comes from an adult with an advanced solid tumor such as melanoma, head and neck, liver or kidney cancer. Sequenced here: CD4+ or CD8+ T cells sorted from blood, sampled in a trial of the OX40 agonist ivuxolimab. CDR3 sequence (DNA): TGTGCCAGCAGCCTTAGCGGGAGTAGGAACAATGAGCAGTTCTTC. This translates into CASSLSGSRNNEQFF.